The next 28 T cell receptor beta chains were all read from a single sample in a study of shared clonotypes between healthy human individuals. Sequencing used immunoSEQ multiplex PCR; TCRdb keeps in-frame clones, though not all of them. The sample has some 2,500,000 clones; about 90% are singletons. The sample comprised naive CD4+ T cells from PBMCs. Subset: CD45RA+ positively selected. These receptor sequences come from a man between 18 and 35 years old in good health. Some clones in this sample may be carry-over from other donors' samples.

The V call is TRBV5-4, the J call TRBJ1-1; the match to TRBD1 covers 9 bases. CDR3 length: 14 residues. Unmatched junction bases numbered 12, after V lost 4 bases and J lost 11 bases. CDR1 is SGHNT and CDR2 is YYREEE in the germline V gene (reference sequence). Written as DNA, the CDR3 is TGTGCCAGCAGCCAGGGGGGGGACAGGGTCGAGGCTTTCTTT. It is translated as CASSQGGDRVEAFF. The variable domain in full, completed from reference TRBV5-4 and TRBJ1-1, reads ETGVTQSPTHLIKTRGQQVTLRCSSQSGHNTVSWYQQALGQGPQFIFQYYREEENGRGNFPPRFSGLQFPNYSSELNVNALELDDSALYLCASSQGGDRVEAFFGQGTRLTVV.

On this clone itself: The same CDR3 also results from other DNA sequences found in this sample. The chain employs TRBV30 and TRBJ2-3; D is undetermined. This CDR3 is built from 11 residues. The V end was cut by 1 base, the J end by 5 bases, with 4 bases between. Per germline, CDR1 GTSNPN and CDR2 SVGIG (reference sequence). CDR3 protein: CAWSEGDTQYF. The CDR3 DNA is TGTGCCTGGAGTGAAGGAGATACGCAGTATTTT.

V gene TRBV7-3 combines with J gene TRBJ2-2; TRBD1 matches 7 bases. The CDR3 covers 15 residues. Germline values: CDR1 SGHTA, CDR2 FQGTGA. Germline trimming cut 6 bases from V and 4 bases from J; bases unmatched to any gene: 8. CDR3 sequence reads: CASRLGGAGTGELFF. Written as DNA, the CDR3 is TGTGCCAGCAGACTAGGGGGCGCCGGCACCGGGGAGCTGTTTTTT.

V gene TRBV7-2 combines with J gene TRBJ2-1; TRBD2 is a possible D gene (5 bases). Germline CDR1 reads SGHTA; CDR2 reads FQGNSA. The CDR3 is 14 amino acids. Trimming stripped 5 bases from V and 5 bases from J, with 13 bases between. The CDR3 DNA sequence: TGTGCCAGCAGCCTGAGCGGAGGCAACAATGAGCAGTTCTTC. It yields the protein CASSLSGGNNEQFF.

The V call is TRBV4-2, the J call TRBJ2-2; either TRBD1 or TRBD2 may fit D (5 bases each). The germline gives CDR1 LGHNA, CDR2 YNFKEQ. Between the trimmed V and J ends, which lost 4 bases and 3 bases, there was a span of 15 bases. The CDR3 has 16 residues. CDR3 nucleotides: TGTGCCAGCAGCCCCGTCTGGGACCGGGACACCGGGGAGCTGTTTTTT. Translating it yields CASSPVWDRDTGELFF.

The rearrangement links TRBV6-1 to TRBJ2-5; the D is unclear. V was clipped by 2 bases and J by 5 bases, with 6 bases between them. The CDR3 spans 12 residues. The germline CDR1 and CDR2 sequences are MNHNS and SASEGT. CDR3 amino acids: CASSETKETQYF. The CDR3 coding sequence is TGTGCCAGCAGTGAAACGAAGGAGACCCAGTACTTC.

V usage is TRBV11-3 and J usage is TRBJ2-5; TRBD1 or TRBD2 may be the D gene (5 bases each). Trimming shortened V by 6 bases and J by 4 bases, and 12 bases separated the two germline ends. Germline CDR1 reads SGHNT; CDR2 reads YENEEA. The CDR3 is made up of 13 amino acids. CDR3 coding DNA: TGTGCCAGCAGTCCGGGGACCCCAGAGACCCAGTACTTC. This codes for CASSPGTPETQYF.

This chain joins TRBV7-2 and TRBJ2-3, with a possible D match to TRBD2 (5 bases). CDR3 length: 15 amino acids. The V and J ends lost 2 bases and 0 bases respectively, with 9 bases between them. CDR1 is SGHTA, CDR2 FQGNSA, per germline. CDR3 nucleotide sequence: TGTGCCAGCAGCTTAAAAGCGGTTAGCACAGATACGCAGTATTTT. Protein: CASSLKAVSTDTQYF.

CDR3 region: CASTQSRSGANVLTF. The CDR3 nucleotides read TGTGCCAGCACACAATCGCGCTCTGGGGCCAACGTCCTGACTTTC. The chain carries TRBV6-5 and TRBJ2-6; no clear D. The CDR3 length is 15 residues. The germline gives CDR1 MNHEY, CDR2 SVGAGI. The V and J ends lost 7 bases and 0 bases respectively, with 10 bases between them.

This chain joins TRBV13 and TRBJ2-1; 8 bases map to TRBD2. V was pared by 2 bases and J by 4 bases, with 7 bases of the junction left unmatched. This CDR3 is 16 amino acids long. CDR1 and CDR2 (germline): PRHDT, FYEKMQ (reference sequence). CDR3 nucleotide sequence: TGTGCCAGCAGCTTAAGGTCGGGAGGGCCTTACAATGAGCAGTTCTTC. This codes for CASSLRSGGPYNEQFF.

The J gene is TRBJ1-1, the V gene TRBV6-5; the D is unclear. Germline CDR1 MNHEY, CDR2 SVGAGI. Trimming cost V 5 bases and J 6 bases, with 13 bases left between them. The CDR3 has 13 amino acids. CDR3 region: CASSRSVLAEAFF. The CDR3 DNA reads as TGTGCCAGCAGTAGGTCGGTTCTTGCTGAAGCTTTCTTT.

V and J are TRBV29-1 and TRBJ2-2; D unresolved. Between the trimmed V and J ends, which lost 0 bases and 3 bases, there was a span of 8 bases. The germline V gene encodes CDR1 SQVTM and CDR2 ANQGSEA. The CDR3 is 14 residues long. DNA of the CDR3: TGCAGCGTTGAAGATCAGGTCGACACCGGGGAGCTGTTTTTT. Translation gives CSVEDQVDTGELFF.

As for this clone: Other DNA sequences in this specimen translate into the identical CDR3. The chain recombines TRBV6-1 with TRBJ1-1; possibly TRBD1 for D (6 bases). This CDR3 spans 13 amino acids. Deletions cut 6 bases from V and 1 base from J, with 9 bases between. CDR1 MNHNS and CDR2 SASEGT come from the germline V gene. The DNA for the CDR3 is TGTGCCAGCAGGCAGACAGGGAACACTGAAGCTTTCTTT. Translating it yields CASRQTGNTEAFF.

The chain carries TRBV7-2 and TRBJ2-7; 8 bases align to TRBD2. J was trimmed by 3 bases and V by 5 bases; bases with no gene match: 15. Germline-derived CDR1 and CDR2 are SGHTA and FQGNSA. The CDR3 loop spans 17 amino acids. This CDR3 is CASSPGRLAGPFYEQYF. CDR3 DNA sequence: TGTGCCAGCAGCCCCGGGCGGCTAGCGGGTCCTTTCTACGAGCAGTACTTC.

This rearrangement joins TRBV6-1 to TRBJ1-3, with no clear D. CDR1 is MNHNS, CDR2 SASEGT, per germline. This CDR3 contains 13 residues. Trimming cost V 8 bases and J 0 bases, with 8 bases left between them. The DNA of the CDR3 is TGTGCCAGCCCGGCGGGCTCTGGAAACACCATATATTTT. It codes for CASPAGSGNTIYF.

The chain uses TRBV11-2 and TRBJ1-1, with D uncertain. Trimming took 5 bases from V and 2 from J, leaving 12 bases between them. The CDR3 is 14 residues long. Per germline, CDR1 SGHAT and CDR2 FQNNGV. CDR3 coding DNA: TGTGCCAGCAGCCGTAGTACAGCTAACACTGAAGCTTTCTTT. Its translation is CASSRSTANTEAFF.

This clone was observed once. V usage is TRBV19 and J usage is TRBJ1-2; 8 bases fit TRBD1. Germline values: CDR1 LNHDA, CDR2 SQIVND (reference sequence). The CDR3 extends over 15 amino acids. Unmatched junction bases numbered 9, after V lost 3 bases and J lost 6 bases. The chain's CDR3 is CASSIGNRGIDGYTF. DNA for the CDR3: TGTGCCAGTAGTATCGGGAACAGGGGGATAGATGGCTACACCTTC.

The genes are TRBV11-3 and TRBJ2-1; TRBD2 might be the D (6 bases). V was shortened by 3 bases and J by 3 bases, with 18 bases between the two germline ends. CDR1 and CDR2 (germline): SGHNT, YENEEA. CDR3 length equals 17 residues. This CDR3 is CASSFDGTSGDYNEQFF. The CDR3 DNA sequence: TGTGCCAGCAGCTTCGACGGGACTTCCGGAGACTACAATGAGCAGTTCTTC.

V usage is TRBV11-2 and J usage is TRBJ2-1; D may be TRBD1 (6 bases). The CDR3 sequence is 16 residues long. From germline, CDR1 is SGHAT and CDR2 FQNNGV. The V end was cut by 6 bases, the J end by 2 bases, with 17 bases between. In DNA, the CDR3 is TGTGCCAGCAGACCGCCAGGACAGCTTACCTACAATGAGCAGTTCTTC. This codes for CASRPPGQLTYNEQFF.

The chain couples TRBV5-5 to TRBJ2-7; 9 nucleotides align to TRBD1. CDR1 is SGHKS and CDR2 is YYEKEE in the germline V gene (reference sequence). V was clipped by 4 bases and J by 2 bases; unmatched bases: 7. This CDR3 spans 15 amino acids. The CDR3 DNA sequence: TGTGCCAGCAGCATCGGGACAGGGTTAACCTACGAGCAGTACTTC. The encoded protein is CASSIGTGLTYEQYF.

The rearrangement joins TRBV11-2 to TRBJ1-4; the D gene is possibly TRBD1 (5 bases). Germline CDR1 is SGHAT and CDR2 is FQNNGV. The V gene lost 4 bases and the J gene lost 7 bases, with 13 bases spanning the gap. CDR3 length: 14 residues. CDR3 coding DNA: TGTGCCAGCAGCTCACTTCGCGGGGCTGAAAAACTGTTTTTT. This codes for CASSSLRGAEKLFF. Supplemented by reference TRBV11-2 and TRBJ1-4, the full variable domain reads EAGVAQSPRYKIIEKRQSVAFWCNPISGHATLYWYQQILGQGPKLLIQFQNNGVVDDSQLPKDRFSAERLKGVDSTLKIQPAKLEDSAVYLCASSSLRGAEKLFFGSGTQLSVL.

In this sample, this clone turned up once. In DNA, the CDR3 is TGCGCCAGCAGCTCGCTTGGGACGTCCTACGAGCAGTACTTC. As protein: CASSSLGTSYEQYF. The chain joins TRBV5-1 to TRBJ2-7; D may correspond to TRBD1 or TRBD2 (5 bases each). The V and J ends lost 3 bases and 1 base respectively, with 11 bases between them. The CDR3 covers 14 residues. In germline, CDR1 is SGHRS, CDR2 YFSETQ.

This clone appeared a single time. The gene calls are TRBV7-9 and TRBJ2-1, with D perhaps matching TRBD2 (6 bases). Trimming pared 5 bases from V and 2 bases from J, leaving 16 bases between. Germline V gene sequence: CDR1 SEHNR, CDR2 FQNEAQ (reference sequence). The CDR3 loop spans 16 amino acids. CDR3 nucleotide sequence: TGTGCCAGCAGCCCGGGGGTGGGGCCCACCTACAATGAGCAGTTCTTC. Its translation is CASSPGVGPTYNEQFF.

The chain links TRBV28 to TRBJ2-3; 10 nucleotides align to TRBD1. Germline V CDR1 and CDR2: MDHEN, SYDVKM. The CDR3 totals 15 residues. The CDR3 DNA reads TGTGCGGTGCGCTCGGGACAGGGGCTACTAAATACGCAGTATTTT. Its translation is CAVRSGQGLLNTQYF.

V is TRBV27 and J is TRBJ1-1; no reliable D call. The CDR3 length is 13 residues. V lost 3 bases, J lost 6 bases, and 11 bases lay in between. Germline V gene data show CDR1 as MNHEY and CDR2 as SMNVEV (reference sequence). CDR3: CASSFHGASEAFF. In nucleotides, the CDR3 is TGTGCCAGCAGTTTTCACGGAGCTTCTGAAGCTTTCTTT.

The V call is TRBV6-5, the J call TRBJ1-1; 7 bases align to TRBD1. The CDR3 contains 15 residues. The ends lost 6 bases at V and 6 bases at J; junction bases unmatched: 13. The germline gives CDR1 MNHEY, CDR2 SVGAGI. The CDR3, as DNA: TGTGCCAGCAGACCTACTCGACAGGGATTACCTGAAGCTTTCTTT. This sequence encodes CASRPTRQGLPEAFF.

V and J are TRBV10-3 and TRBJ2-3, with 11 bases lining up with TRBD2. V lost 8 bases, J lost 4 bases, and 14 bases stayed unmatched. This CDR3 is built from 17 residues. The V gene's germline CDR1 is ENHRY and CDR2 SYGVKD. CDR3 in amino acids: CAIRASSGRASADTQYF. In nucleotides, the CDR3 is TGTGCCATCCGGGCGAGTAGCGGGAGGGCCAGTGCAGATACGCAGTATTTT.

This chain links TRBV19 with TRBJ1-5; D not resolved. The germline CDR1 and CDR2 sequences are LNHDA and SQIVND (reference sequence). This CDR3 region has 14 residues. Trimming removed 0 bases from V and 4 bases from J, with 7 bases in between. CDR3 sequence: CASSIDWPNQPQHF. Written as DNA, the CDR3 is TGTGCCAGTAGTATAGATTGGCCAAATCAGCCCCAGCATTTT.